This TCR beta chain was identified in a study of shared clonotypes between healthy human individuals. It was on ten immunoSEQ deep assay plates that unsorted PBMC DNA was sequenced. The table came from immunoSEQ multiplex PCR; TCRdb's copy has only in-frame clones and leaves some out. The sample lists hundreds of thousands of clones, roughly four fifths occurring once. CDR1 is GTSNPN and CDR2 is SVGIG in the germline V gene (reference sequence). This CDR3 has 13 amino acids. V dropped 3 bases and J dropped 10 bases, with 16 bases sitting between them. This clone has only one observation. Sequencing was done on a sample of PBMCs. The sequence came from a woman in her thirties or forties in good health. Some clones in this sample may be carry-over from other donors' samples. The rearrangement joins TRBV30 to TRBJ2-1; D may match TRBD1 or TRBD2 (5 bases each). The CDR3 region has the DNA TGTGCCTGGAGAAGGGACCTGGGTGAGGAGCAGTTCTTC. Encoded protein: CAWRRDLGEEQFF.